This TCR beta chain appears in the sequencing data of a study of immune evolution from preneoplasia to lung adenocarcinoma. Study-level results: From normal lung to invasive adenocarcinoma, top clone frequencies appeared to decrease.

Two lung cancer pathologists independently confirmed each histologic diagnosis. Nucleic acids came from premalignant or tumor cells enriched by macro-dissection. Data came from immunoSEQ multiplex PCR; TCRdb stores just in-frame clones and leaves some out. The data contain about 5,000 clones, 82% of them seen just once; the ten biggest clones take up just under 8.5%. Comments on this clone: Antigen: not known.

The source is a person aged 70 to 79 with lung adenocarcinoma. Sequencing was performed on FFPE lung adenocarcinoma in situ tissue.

The CDR3 sequence is CASRRGSSGGYEQYF. Written as DNA, the CDR3 is TGTGCCAGCAGACGTGGGTCTAGCGGGGGATACGAGCAGTACTTC. The V and J genes are TRBV6-1 and TRBJ2-7, with TRBD2 matching 10 bases. Germline V gene lookup returns CDR1 MNHNS and CDR2 SASEGT. This CDR3 region has 15 residues. V shed 6 bases and J 4 bases; nucleotides not matched to a gene: 9.